This T cell receptor beta chain originates from a study of OX40 agonist ivuxolimab in advanced cancers. Looking at the study overall: Participants averaged 60 years of age (range about 23 to 80) and were 82.7% male. Allowance was made for prior anti-PD-1, anti-PD-L1 or anti-CTLA-4 therapy, and roughly 40% had some. Study results and caveats: Relative to CD4+ cells, CD8+ T cells on average had more expanded clones.

Assay used: immunoSEQ multiplex PCR; TCRdb lists only in-frame clones, some missing. The sample includes 75,000 to 95,000 clones, roughly 90% of them seen just once. V dropped 7 bases and J dropped 2 bases, with 11 bases sitting between them. The CDR3 has 13 residues. CDR1 and CDR2 (germline): SGHNT, YYREEE (reference sequence). Details on this clone: Antigen: not known.

The clonotype originates from an adult with an advanced solid tumor such as melanoma, head and neck, liver or kidney cancer. The source material was CD4+ or CD8+ T cells sorted from blood, sampled in a trial of the OX40 agonist ivuxolimab. The chain couples TRBV5-4 to TRBJ2-3; perhaps TRBD1 as D (5 bases). CDR3 nucleotide sequence: TGTGCCAGCCGAAGACAGTTCACAGATACGCAGTATTTT. Protein sequence: CASRRQFTDTQYF.